This T cell receptor (beta chain) was identified in a study of blood T cell repertoires in COVID-19. Overall study: Acute-phase and convalescent COVID-19 samples originated in the United States, Italy and Spain.

Using immunoSEQ multiplex PCR, the repertoire was profiled, and TCRdb retains in-frame clones only, with some absent. The sample comprises roughly 200,000 clones, 85% to 90% of which are singletons, and over 4.5% rests with the top ten. This clone has a handful of counts. The origin of this receptor is a man older than 75 with acute or convalescent COVID-19. Specimen: peripheral blood.

The CDR3 protein is CASSPSGLTNEKLFF. CDR3 DNA: TGTGCCAGCAGCCCGTCGGGTCTCACTAATGAAAAACTGTTTTTT. The chain recombines TRBV7-2 with TRBJ1-4; D not certain. Germline values: CDR1 SGHTA, CDR2 FQGNSA. This CDR3 has 15 residues. The germline V and J ends were trimmed by 5 bases and 2 bases, with 12 bases remaining between them.